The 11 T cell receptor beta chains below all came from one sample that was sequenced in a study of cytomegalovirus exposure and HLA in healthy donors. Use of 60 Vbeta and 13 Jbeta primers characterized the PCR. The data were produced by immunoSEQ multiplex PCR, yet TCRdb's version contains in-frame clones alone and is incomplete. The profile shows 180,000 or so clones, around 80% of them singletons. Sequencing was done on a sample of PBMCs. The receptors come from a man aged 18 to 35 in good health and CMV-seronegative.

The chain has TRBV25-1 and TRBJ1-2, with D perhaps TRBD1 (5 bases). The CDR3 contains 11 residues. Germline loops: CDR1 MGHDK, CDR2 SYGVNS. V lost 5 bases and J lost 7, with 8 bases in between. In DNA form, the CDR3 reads TGTGCCAGCAGTCAGGGAGGTGGCTACACCTTC. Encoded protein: CASSQGGGYTF.

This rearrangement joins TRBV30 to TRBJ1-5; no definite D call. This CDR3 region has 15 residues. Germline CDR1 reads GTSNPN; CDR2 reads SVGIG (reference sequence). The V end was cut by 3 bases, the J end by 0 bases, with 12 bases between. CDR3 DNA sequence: TGTGCCTGGAGCGGAGGACGATATAGCAATCAGCCCCAGCATTTT. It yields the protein CAWSGGRYSNQPQHF.

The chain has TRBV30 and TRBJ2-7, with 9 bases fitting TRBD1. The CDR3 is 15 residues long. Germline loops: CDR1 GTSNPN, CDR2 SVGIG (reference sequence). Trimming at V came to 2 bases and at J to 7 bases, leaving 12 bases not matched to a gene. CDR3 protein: CAWSTGWDRVREQYF. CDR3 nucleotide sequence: TGTGCCTGGAGTACGGGGTGGGACAGGGTGCGTGAGCAGTACTTC.

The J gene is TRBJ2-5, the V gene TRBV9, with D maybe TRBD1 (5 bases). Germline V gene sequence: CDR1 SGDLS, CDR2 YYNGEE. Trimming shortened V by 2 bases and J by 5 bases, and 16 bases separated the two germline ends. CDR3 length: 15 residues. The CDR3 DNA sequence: TGTGCCAGCAGCGTGGATAAGGGGATTGGGGAGACCCAGTACTTC. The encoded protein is CASSVDKGIGETQYF.

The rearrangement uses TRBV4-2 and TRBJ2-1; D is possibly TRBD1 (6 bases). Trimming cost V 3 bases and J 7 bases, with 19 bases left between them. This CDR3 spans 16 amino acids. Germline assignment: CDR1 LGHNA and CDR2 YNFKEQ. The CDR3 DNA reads TGTGCCAGCAGCCAGTCGGAAAGTGACAGGAAAAATGAGCAGTTCTTC. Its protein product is CASSQSESDRKNEQFF.

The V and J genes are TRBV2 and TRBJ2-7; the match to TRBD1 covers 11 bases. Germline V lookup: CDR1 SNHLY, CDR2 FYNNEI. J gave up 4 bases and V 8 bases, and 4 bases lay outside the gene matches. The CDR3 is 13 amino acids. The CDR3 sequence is CASQGQGGYEQYF. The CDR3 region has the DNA TGTGCCAGCCAGGGACAGGGGGGGTACGAGCAGTACTTC. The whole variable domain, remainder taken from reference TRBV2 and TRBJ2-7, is EPEVTQTPSHQVTQMGQEVILRCVPISNHLYFYWYRQILGQKVEFLVSFYNNEISEKSEIFDDQFSVERPDGSNFTLKIRSTKLEDSAMYFCASQGQGGYEQYFGPGTRLTVT.

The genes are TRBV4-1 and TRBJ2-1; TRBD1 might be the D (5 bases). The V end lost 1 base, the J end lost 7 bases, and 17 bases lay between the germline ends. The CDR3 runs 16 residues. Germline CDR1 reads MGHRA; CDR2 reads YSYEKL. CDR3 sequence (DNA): TGCGCCAGCAGCCAAGCCCCACGGGCAGGGTATAATGAGCAGTTCTTC. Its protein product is CASSQAPRAGYNEQFF.

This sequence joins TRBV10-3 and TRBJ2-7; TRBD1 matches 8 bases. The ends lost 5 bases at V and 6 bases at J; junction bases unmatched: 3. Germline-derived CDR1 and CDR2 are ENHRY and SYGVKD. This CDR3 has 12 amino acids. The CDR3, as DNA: TGTGCCATCAGTCAGGGGGCCTCCGAGCAGTACTTC. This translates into CAISQGASEQYF.

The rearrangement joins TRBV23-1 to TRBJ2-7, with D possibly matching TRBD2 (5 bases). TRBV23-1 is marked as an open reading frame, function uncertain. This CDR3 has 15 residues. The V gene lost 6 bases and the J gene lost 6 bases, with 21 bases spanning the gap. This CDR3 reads CASSREGPGGGEQYF. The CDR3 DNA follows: TGCGCCAGCAGCCGGGAAGGGCCCGGTGGAGGCGAGCAGTACTTC.

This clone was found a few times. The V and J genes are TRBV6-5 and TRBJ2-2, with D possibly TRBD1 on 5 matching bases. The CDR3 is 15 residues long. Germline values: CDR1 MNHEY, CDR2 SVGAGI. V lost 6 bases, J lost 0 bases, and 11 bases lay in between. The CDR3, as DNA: TGTGCCAGCAGAGGACAAGCAGCGAACACCGGGGAGCTGTTTTTT. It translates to CASRGQAANTGELFF.

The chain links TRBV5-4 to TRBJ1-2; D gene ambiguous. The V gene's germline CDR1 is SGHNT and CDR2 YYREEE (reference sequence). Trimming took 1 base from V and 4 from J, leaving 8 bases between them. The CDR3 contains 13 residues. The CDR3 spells CASSLPSGYGYTF. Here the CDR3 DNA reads TGTGCCAGCAGCTTGCCTTCAGGCTATGGCTACACCTTC.